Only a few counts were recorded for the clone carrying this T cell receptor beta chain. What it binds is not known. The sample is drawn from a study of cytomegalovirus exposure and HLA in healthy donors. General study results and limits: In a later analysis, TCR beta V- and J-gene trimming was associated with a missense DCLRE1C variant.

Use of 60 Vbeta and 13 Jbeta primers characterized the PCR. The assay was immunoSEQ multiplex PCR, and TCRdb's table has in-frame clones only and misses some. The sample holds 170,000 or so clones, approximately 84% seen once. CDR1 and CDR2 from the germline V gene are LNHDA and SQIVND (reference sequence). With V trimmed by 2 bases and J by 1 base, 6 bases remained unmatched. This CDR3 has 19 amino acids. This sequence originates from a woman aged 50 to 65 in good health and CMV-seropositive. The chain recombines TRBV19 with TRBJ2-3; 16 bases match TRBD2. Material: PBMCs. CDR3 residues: CASSIRGLAGGQGTDTQYF. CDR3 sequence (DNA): TGTGCCAGTAGTATAAGGGGACTAGCGGGGGGGCAGGGCACAGATACGCAGTATTTT.